A single sample is the source of the 29 T cell receptor beta chains below, sequenced in a study of OX40 agonist ivuxolimab in advanced cancers. Sequencing was performed with immunoSEQ multiplex PCR; in TCRdb, only in-frame clones are kept and a portion is missing. Counted here are over 150,000 clones, around 94% occurring once; the ten biggest clones make up around 0.33%. Sample: CD4+ or CD8+ T cells sorted from blood, taken in a trial of the OX40 agonist ivuxolimab. The origin of the receptors is an adult with an advanced solid tumor such as melanoma, head and neck, liver or kidney cancer.

This chain connects TRBV27 to TRBJ1-2, with D possibly matching TRBD1 (6 bases). With 5 bases removed from V and 4 bases from J, the gap between germline ends came to 14 bases. The V gene's germline CDR1 is MNHEY and CDR2 SMNVEV (reference sequence). The CDR3 covers 14 residues. The CDR3 is CASSATGLVYGYTF. CDR3 in DNA: TGTGCCAGCAGTGCCACAGGGTTGGTCTATGGCTACACCTTC.

This sequence joins TRBV29-1 and TRBJ2-2; D is perhaps TRBD1 (5 bases). The CDR3 consists of 13 residues. The V end lost 4 bases, the J end lost 2 bases, and 8 bases lay between the germline ends. Germline CDR1 and CDR2: SQVTM and ANQGSEA. The CDR3 nucleotides read TGCAGCGTTGGACAGCAAAACACCGGGGAGCTGTTTTTT. Its protein product is CSVGQQNTGELFF.

The CDR3 is CASSQEVSGNTIYF. CDR3 in DNA: TGCGCCAGCAGCCAAGAAGTGTCTGGAAACACCATATATTTT. V and J are TRBV4-3 and TRBJ1-3; D is uncertain. Between the trimmed V and J ends, which lost 0 bases and 1 base, there was a span of 4 bases. Germline V gene lookup returns CDR1 LGHNA and CDR2 YSLEER. The CDR3 length is 14 residues.

The rearrangement links TRBV4-3 to TRBJ2-1; D not certain. Germline V gene lookup returns CDR1 LGHNA and CDR2 YSLEER. Trimming pared 0 bases from V and 7 bases from J, leaving 13 bases between. This CDR3 is 15 amino acids long. CDR3 region: CASSQDRVEENEQFF. In DNA, the CDR3 is TGCGCCAGCAGCCAAGATAGGGTCGAGGAGAATGAGCAGTTCTTC.

V usage is TRBV5-1 and J usage is TRBJ1-2, with 11 nucleotides matching TRBD1. Germline CDR1 SGHRS, CDR2 YFSETQ. J gave up 3 bases and V 7 bases, and 2 bases lay outside the gene matches. This CDR3 region has 13 residues. CDR3 protein: CASGGQGDYGYTF. CDR3 sequence (DNA): TGCGCCAGCGGGGGACAGGGGGACTATGGCTACACCTTC.

This chain joins TRBV5-1 and TRBJ2-4; TRBD1 matches at 12 bases. V lost 3 bases to trimming and J lost 6 bases; unmatched junction nucleotides: 10. Germline V gives CDR1 SGHRS, CDR2 YFSETQ. The CDR3 is 17 amino acids. CDR3 in amino acids: CASSSLGGTGGLNIQYF. The CDR3 DNA reads TGCGCCAGCAGCTCCCTCGGCGGGACAGGGGGCTTAAACATTCAGTACTTC.

The chain combines TRBV5-8 with TRBJ1-5; 9 bases match TRBD1. CDR3 size: 18 residues. The J segment lost 3 bases and the V segment lost 0 bases, leaving 10 bases of the junction unmatched. Germline V gene sequence: CDR1 SGHTS, CDR2 YDEGEE. CDR3 coding DNA: TGTGCCAGCAGCTTGGCCTCCCCGGGACAGGGAATCAATCAGCCCCAGCATTTT. Translating gives CASSLASPGQGINQPQHF.

This clone appeared once. V usage is TRBV6-1 and J usage is TRBJ2-7; 8 bases are a match to TRBD1. The trim removed 1 base at V and 6 bases at J, leaving 8 bases unmatched. Germline CDR1 is MNHNS and CDR2 is SASEGT. This CDR3 has 15 amino acids. This chain's CDR3 is CASSEGTGSVGEQYF. The CDR3 DNA reads as TGTGCCAGCAGTGAAGGGACAGGGTCTGTGGGCGAGCAGTACTTC.

The rearrangement uses TRBV19 and TRBJ2-5, with 12 bases aligning to TRBD1. The CDR3 loop spans 15 amino acids. The V gene end was trimmed by 3 bases and the J gene end by 5 bases; junction bases not matched to a gene: 4. The germline V gene has CDR1 LNHDA and CDR2 SQIVND (reference sequence). This CDR3 is CASSIGDRGPETQYF. The CDR3 DNA reads as TGTGCCAGTAGTATTGGGGACAGGGGGCCGGAGACCCAGTACTTC.

V gene TRBV6-6 combines with J gene TRBJ2-1; tentatively, D is TRBD2 (6 bases). The length of the CDR3 is 15 residues. Trimming pared 6 bases from V and 3 bases from J, leaving 15 bases between. The germline V gene encodes CDR1 MNHNY and CDR2 SVGAGI (reference sequence). CDR3 nucleotide sequence: TGTGCCAGCAGGTTAGCGGTCGCGGGCTACAATGAGCAGTTCTTC. This sequence encodes CASRLAVAGYNEQFF.

The V call is TRBV6-5, the J call TRBJ1-1; 7 nucleotides align to TRBD1. The CDR3 totals 14 residues. Trimming removed 6 bases from V and 3 bases from J; junction bases left unmatched: 7. The germline CDR1 and CDR2 sequences are MNHEY and SVGAGI. The CDR3 loop reads CASRTSTGYTEAFF. For the CDR3, the DNA is TGTGCCAGCAGAACCTCGACAGGGTACACTGAAGCTTTCTTT.

V and J are TRBV19 and TRBJ2-7; 11 bases match TRBD2. This CDR3 is built from 17 residues. CDR1 and CDR2 from the germline V gene are LNHDA and SQIVND (reference sequence). The V gene end was trimmed by 1 base and the J gene end by 3 bases; junction bases not matched to a gene: 8. The CDR3: CASSIGGTSGTLYEQYF. CDR3 DNA sequence: TGTGCCAGTAGTATAGGGGGGACTAGCGGAACTCTCTACGAGCAGTACTTC.

The J gene is TRBJ2-5, the V gene TRBV7-2; 7 bases line up with TRBD1. Germline trimming cut 5 bases from V and 3 bases from J; bases unmatched to any gene: 9. This CDR3 contains 15 residues. The germline V gene has CDR1 SGHTA and CDR2 FQGNSA. CDR3 in DNA: TGTGCCAGCAGCCTATGGACAGGACCCGAAGAGACCCAGTACTTC. Residues: CASSLWTGPEETQYF.

In the case of this clone: The same CDR3 arises from other DNA sequences in this sample as well. The rearrangement uses TRBV18 and TRBJ1-1; D may be TRBD1 (6 bases). In germline, CDR1 is KGHSH, CDR2 LQKENI. The V and J ends lost 6 bases and 1 base respectively, with 9 bases between them. There are 13 residues in the CDR3. Here the CDR3 DNA reads TGTGCCAGCTCCCCGGGACAGAACACTGAAGCTTTCTTT. Translated: CASSPGQNTEAFF. Full variable domain (outside the CDR3, taken from reference TRBV18 and TRBJ1-1): NAGVMQNPRHLVRRRGQEARLRCSPMKGHSHVYWYRQLPEEGLKFMVYLQKENIIDESGMPKERFSAEFPKEGPSILRIQQVVRGDSAAYFCASSPGQNTEAFFGQGTRLTVV.

The chain couples TRBV7-9 to TRBJ1-1, with a weak D call TRBD1 (6 bases). CDR1 is SEHNR, CDR2 FQNEAQ, per germline (reference sequence). The CDR3 is 16 amino acids. Trimming took off 6 bases at V and 0 bases at J, with 17 bases between the two ends. The CDR3 is CASRRWTEHMNTEAFF. The CDR3 nucleotides read TGTGCCAGCAGACGTTGGACAGAGCACATGAACACTGAAGCTTTCTTT.

The chain couples TRBV5-1 to TRBJ2-7; 7 positions agree with TRBD2. Germline CDR1 is SGHRS and CDR2 is YFSETQ. Unmatched junction bases numbered 4, after V lost 1 base and J lost 3 bases. The CDR3 contains 14 residues. CDR3 protein: CASSLLADHYEQYF. The CDR3 DNA reads as TGCGCCAGCAGCTTGCTAGCGGACCACTACGAGCAGTACTTC.

This chain connects TRBV5-1 to TRBJ2-1, with D perhaps matching TRBD2 (5 bases). This CDR3 has 15 residues. CDR1 SGHRS and CDR2 YFSETQ come from the germline V gene. V lost 0 bases and J lost 2, with 9 bases in between. In DNA form, the CDR3 reads TGCGCCAGCAGCTTGGTCCGGGAACCCTACAATGAGCAGTTCTTC. This codes for CASSLVREPYNEQFF. Looking up the rest from reference TRBV5-1 and TRBJ2-1 gives the full variable domain: KAGVTQTPRYLIKTRGQQVTLSCSPISGHRSVSWYQQTPGQGLQFLFEYFSETQRNKGNFPGRFSGRQFSNSRSEMNVSTLELGDSALYLCASSLVREPYNEQFFGPGTRLTVL.

This clone was recorded only once. The rearrangement uses TRBV7-2 and TRBJ2-5, with TRBD2 identical over 12 bases. The junction had 7 bases not matched to a gene; V was cut back by 0 bases and J by 5 bases. Germline-derived CDR1 and CDR2 are SGHTA and FQGNSA. This CDR3 has 17 amino acids. CDR3 protein: CASSLAASGGALETQYF. CDR3 sequence (DNA): TGTGCCAGCAGCTTAGCCGCTAGCGGGGGGGCCCTTGAGACCCAGTACTTC.

The chain is built from TRBV6-1 and TRBJ1-2; 9 positions agree with TRBD1. Trimming took 2 bases from V and 4 from J; bases not matched to a gene: 11. The CDR3 covers 17 residues. Germline lookup yields CDR1 MNHNS and CDR2 SASEGT. The CDR3 sequence: CASSERAQGAPLYGYTF. CDR3 DNA sequence: TGTGCCAGCAGTGAACGGGCACAGGGGGCGCCCCTCTATGGCTACACCTTC.

This chain links TRBV5-4 with TRBJ2-1; D is unclear. CDR3 length equals 16 residues. Germline assignment: CDR1 SGHNT and CDR2 YYREEE (reference sequence). The ends were cut back, 3 bases at V and 0 bases at J, with 13 bases in the middle. Written as DNA, the CDR3 is TGTGCCAGCAGCTGGGCGGCAGGTACCTCCTACAATGAGCAGTTCTTC. Translated: CASSWAAGTSYNEQFF. Supplemented by reference TRBV5-4 and TRBJ2-1, the full variable domain reads ETGVTQSPTHLIKTRGQQVTLRCSSQSGHNTVSWYQQALGQGPQFIFQYYREEENGRGNFPPRFSGLQFPNYSSELNVNALELDDSALYLCASSWAAGTSYNEQFFGPGTRLTVL.

The rearrangement joins TRBV7-9 to TRBJ2-3, with D maybe TRBD1 (5 bases). CDR3 length equals 12 residues. Trimming took 0 bases from V and 9 from J, leaving 7 bases between them. Germline-derived CDR1 and CDR2 are SEHNR and FQNEAQ (reference sequence). CDR3 coding DNA: TGTGCCAGCAGCTTAGCAGGGGAAACGCAGTATTTT. Translating it yields CASSLAGETQYF.

DNA for the CDR3: TGTGCCAGCTCAGAGAAGGAGGGGCTCCGCAATCAGCCCCAGCATTTT. Translation: CASSEKEGLRNQPQHF. This chain joins TRBV18 and TRBJ1-5, with D maybe TRBD1 (5 bases). Germline V CDR1 and CDR2: KGHSH, LQKENI. Deletions cut 5 bases from V and 2 bases from J, with 16 bases between. There are 16 residues in the CDR3.

This clone was seen just once. CDR3 amino acids: CASSSTGDYGYTF. The CDR3 DNA follows: TGTGCCAGCAGTTCCACGGGCGACTATGGCTACACCTTC. The V call is TRBV28, the J call TRBJ1-2, with D unclear. The CDR3 is 13 residues long. Per the germline V gene, CDR1 is MDHEN and CDR2 is SYDVKM. Trimming took off 4 bases at V and 3 bases at J, with 9 bases between the two ends.

The chain has TRBV7-2 and TRBJ2-1; TRBD1 might be the D (5 bases). V shed 5 bases and J shed 5 bases, with 10 bases lying between them. The CDR3 length is 13 residues. From germline, CDR1 is SGHTA and CDR2 FQGNSA. CDR3 DNA: TGTGCCAGCAGCCTAATGACAGACAATGAGCAGTTCTTC. Translated, it gives CASSLMTDNEQFF. Filled out from reference TRBV7-2 and TRBJ2-1, the complete variable domain reads GAGVSQSPSNKVTEKGKDVELRCDPISGHTALYWYRQSLGQGLEFLIYFQGNSAPDKSGLPSDRFSAERTGGSVSTLTIQRTQQEDSAVYLCASSLMTDNEQFFGPGTRLTVL.

This chain links TRBV5-1 with TRBJ2-1; 8 bases agree with TRBD1. Trimming cost V 7 bases and J 7 bases; bases outside gene matches: 10. The CDR3 extends over 14 amino acids. Germline V gives CDR1 SGHRS, CDR2 YFSETQ. CDR3 loop: CASADPTGGNEQFF. The CDR3 DNA is TGCGCCAGCGCAGACCCAACAGGGGGTAATGAGCAGTTCTTC.

CDR3: CASNQENTEAFF. The DNA for the CDR3 is TGTGCCAGTAATCAAGAGAACACTGAAGCTTTCTTT. The V and J genes are TRBV19 and TRBJ1-1; no firm D call. CDR1 and CDR2 from the germline V gene are LNHDA and SQIVND (reference sequence). The length of the CDR3 is 12 residues. The germline V and J ends were trimmed by 7 bases and 1 base, with 7 bases remaining between them. The full variable domain, completed using reference TRBV19 and TRBJ1-1, is DGGITQSPKYLFRKEGQNVTLSCEQNLNHDAMYWYRQDPGQGLRLIYYSQIVNDFQKGDIAEGYSVSREKKESFPLTVTSAQKNPTAFYLCASNQENTEAFFGQGTRLTVV.

This chain uses TRBV4-2 with TRBJ2-2; D remains ambiguous. The germline V and J ends were trimmed by 1 base and 8 bases, with 5 bases remaining between them. The CDR3 is 12 residues long. Germline loops: CDR1 LGHNA, CDR2 YNFKEQ. For the CDR3, the DNA is TGTGCCAGCAGCCAAGTAGGGGGGGAGCTGTTTTTT. Its protein is CASSQVGGELFF.

The gene calls are TRBV30 and TRBJ1-2; possible D gene TRBD1, 6 bases. The V end lost 4 bases, the J end lost 6 bases, and 18 bases lay between the germline ends. Germline values: CDR1 GTSNPN, CDR2 SVGIG (reference sequence). The CDR3 covers 14 residues. The CDR3 DNA sequence: TGTGCCTGGATCAAAGGGGCAGGGACAAATGGCTACACCTTC. Amino acids: CAWIKGAGTNGYTF. Drawing the rest from reference TRBV30 and TRBJ1-2, the complete variable domain is SQTIHQWPATLVQPVGSPLSLECTVEGTSNPNLYWYRQAAGRGLQLLFYSVGIGQISSEVPQNLSASRPQDRQFILSSKKLLLSDSGFYLCAWIKGAGTNGYTFGSGTRLTVV.

The chain recombines TRBV6-5 with TRBJ2-7; D gene uncertain. Deletions cut 4 bases from V and 5 bases from J, with 12 bases between. The germline V gene encodes CDR1 MNHEY and CDR2 SVGAGI. This CDR3 is 13 amino acids long. This CDR3 reads CASSFKPRDEQYF. DNA for the CDR3: TGTGCCAGCAGTTTCAAACCTAGGGACGAGCAGTACTTC.